This section outlines one T cell receptor beta chain sequence together with its context. Its target is unknown. This sample was taken from a study of CD8+ T cells in alopecia areata. Study-level findings and limits: Researchers reported that TCR sharing among patients proved less clear than in mice, possibly HLA-linked. Normal scalp showed lower clonality than lesional scalp, especially alopecia totalis/universalis.

RNA extraction and reverse transcription yielded cDNA as sequencing template. Only in-frame clones appear in the TCRdb table, and some are missing; sequencing was by immunoSEQ multiplex PCR. The data contain 120,000 to 150,000 clones, over 70% of them seen just once; the ten biggest clones take up over 13%. V lost 3 bases and J lost 0, with 15 bases in between. Germline CDR1 and CDR2: MGHRA and YSYEKL. The CDR3 consists of 17 residues. The clonotype originates from a human donor with alopecia areata. Sample: CD8+ T cells sorted from blood, taken at week 0. The chain uses TRBV4-1 and TRBJ1-5; tentative D call: TRBD1 (5 bases). The CDR3 DNA reads as TGCGCCAGCAGCCATCTTGGCGGGACGGGTAGCAATCAGCCCCAGCATTTT. Its translation is CASSHLGGTGSNQPQHF.